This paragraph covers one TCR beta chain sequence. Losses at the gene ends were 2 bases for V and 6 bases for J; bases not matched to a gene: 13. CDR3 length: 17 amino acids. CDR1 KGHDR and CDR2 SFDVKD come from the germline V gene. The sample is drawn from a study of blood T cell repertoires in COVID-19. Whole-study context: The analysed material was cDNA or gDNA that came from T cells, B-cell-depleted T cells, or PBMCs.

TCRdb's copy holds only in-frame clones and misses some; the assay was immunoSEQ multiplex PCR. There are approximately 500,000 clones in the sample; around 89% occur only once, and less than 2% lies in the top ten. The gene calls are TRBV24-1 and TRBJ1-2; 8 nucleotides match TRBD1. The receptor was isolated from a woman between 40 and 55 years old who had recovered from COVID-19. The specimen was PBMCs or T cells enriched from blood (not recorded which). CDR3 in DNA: TGTGCCACCAGTGATTCGGACAGGGAAGAGGGACTAAATGGCTACACCTTC. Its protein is CATSDSDREEGLNGYTF.